A selection of T cell receptor beta chains follows, all from one sample in a study of T cells after yellow fever vaccination. TCRdb ran MiXCR on the 5' RACE reads and lists one entry per CDR3 protein. The table includes 500,000 to 650,000 distinct CDR3 sequences, 9% to 15% detected once. The sample was PBMCs, taken on the day of the yellow fever booster vaccination. The receptors here all came from a man younger than 40 who received the YFV17D yellow fever vaccine. CDR3s include the opening cysteine and the closing phenylalanine or tryptophan. A D gene is named only where the DNA matches it firmly. Clone size is shown for a subset of rows, as once, few, many or a class of expanded clone.

J gene: TRBJ2-5; V gene: TRBV18; D gene: TRBD1; clone size: -; CDR3 protein: CASSYTGGEETQYF; CDR3 DNA: TGTGCCAGCTCGTACACAGGGGGCGAAGAGACCCAGTACTTC
J gene: TRBJ2-7; V gene: TRBV18; D gene: -; clone size: many; CDR3 protein: CASSPGSTYEQYF; CDR3 DNA: TGTGCCAGCAGTCCGGGCAGCACCTACGAGCAGTACTTC
J gene: TRBJ2-7; V gene: TRBV7-2; D gene: -; clone size: few; CDR3 protein: CASSLVSPSYEQYF; CDR3 DNA: TGTGCCAGCAGCTTAGTTTCCCCCTCCTACGAGCAGTACTTC
J gene: TRBJ1-2; V gene: TRBV19; D gene: -; clone size: -; CDR3 protein: CASSPAGTGYGYTF; CDR3 DNA: TGTGCCTCCTCACCTGCGGGTACCGGCTATGGCTACACCTTC
J gene: TRBJ2-7; V gene: TRBV20-1; D gene: -; clone size: few; CDR3 protein: CSARVRDEQYF; CDR3 DNA: TGCAGTGCTAGAGTAAGGGACGAGCAGTACTTC
J gene: TRBJ2-7; V gene: TRBV12-3/TRBV12-4; D gene: -; clone size: few; CDR3 protein: CASALNGQAYEQYF; CDR3 DNA: TGTGCCAGCGCGCTTAACGGGCAGGCCTACGAGCAGTACTTC
J gene: TRBJ2-7; V gene: TRBV29-1; D gene: -; clone size: -; CDR3 protein: CSVEPRGGNYEQYF; CDR3 DNA: TGCAGCGTTGAACCTCGAGGGGGGAACTACGAGCAGTACTTC
J gene: TRBJ1-1; V gene: TRBV20-1; D gene: -; clone size: few; CDR3 protein: CSARTGVVTEAFF; CDR3 DNA: TGCAGTGCTAGAACGGGTGTGGTGACTGAAGCTTTCTTT
J gene: TRBJ2-7; V gene: TRBV20-1; D gene: -; clone size: -; CDR3 protein: CSASSTWGYYEQYF; CDR3 DNA: TGCAGTGCTAGTTCAACGTGGGGATATTACGAGCAGTACTTC
J gene: TRBJ2-7; V gene: TRBV18; D gene: TRBD2; clone size: few; CDR3 protein: CASSRGLAGELNEQYF; CDR3 DNA: TGTGCCAGCTCACGGGGACTAGCGGGAGAATTAAACGAGCAGTACTTC
J gene: TRBJ2-3; V gene: TRBV28; D gene: -; clone size: few; CDR3 protein: CASNRAVSTDTQYF; CDR3 DNA: TGTGCCAGCAACCGCGCAGTGAGCACAGATACGCAGTATTTT
J gene: TRBJ2-1; V gene: TRBV6-2/TRBV6-3; D gene: TRBD2; clone size: few; CDR3 protein: CASGSLLAGLEQFF; CDR3 DNA: TGTGCCAGCGGCTCCCTTCTAGCGGGGCTTGAGCAGTTCTTC
J gene: TRBJ2-2; V gene: TRBV5-4; D gene: -; clone size: -; CDR3 protein: CASSLELASANTGELFF; CDR3 DNA: TGTGCCAGCAGCCTGGAGCTAGCATCCGCGAACACCGGGGAGCTGTTTTTT
J gene: TRBJ2-7; V gene: TRBV5-1; D gene: -; clone size: -; CDR3 protein: CASGRESYEQYF; CDR3 DNA: TGCGCCAGCGGTCGTGAGTCCTACGAGCAGTACTTC
J gene: TRBJ1-4; V gene: TRBV5-1; D gene: -; clone size: -; CDR3 protein: CASSDGATNEKLFF; CDR3 DNA: TGCGCCAGCAGCGACGGAGCAACTAATGAAAAACTGTTTTTT
J gene: TRBJ2-3; V gene: TRBV11-2; D gene: TRBD2; clone size: few; CDR3 protein: CASSLEVLAGGPMSSDTQYF; CDR3 DNA: TGTGCCAGCAGCTTAGAGGTCCTAGCGGGAGGGCCGATGAGTTCAGATACGCAGTATTTT
J gene: TRBJ2-1; V gene: TRBV6-2/TRBV6-3; D gene: TRBD1; clone size: many; CDR3 protein: CASREGQGGRYEQFF; CDR3 DNA: TGTGCCAGCAGAGAGGGACAGGGGGGAAGGTATGAGCAGTTCTTC
J gene: TRBJ2-5; V gene: TRBV5-1; D gene: -; clone size: many; CDR3 protein: CASSTPGPSAGETQYF; CDR3 DNA: TGCGCCAGCAGCACCCCCGGGCCTTCCGCCGGGGAGACCCAGTACTTC